This passage covers 19 T cell receptor beta chains from one sample sequenced in a study of human T cells and chemical hapten exposure. Time point in this sample: patch test 1, 2 weeks after DPC sensitization. Treatment given: therapeutic diphenylcyclopropenone sensitization with weekly scalp DPC. TCRdb itself ran the RACE reads through MiXCR, one entry per CDR3 protein. The table lists around 110,000 distinct CDR3 sequences, roughly 12% of them singletons. Sequencing was performed on whole blood, taken in connection with sensitization to the hapten diphenylcyclopropenone (DPC). These receptors originate from a woman aged 45-60 years with alopecia areata. Some clones in this sample may be carry-over from other donors' samples.

The sample holds many counts of this clonotype. This chain uses TRBV28 with TRBJ1-2; D uncertain. CDR1 and CDR2 from the germline V gene are MDHEN and SYDVKM. The V end lost 0 bases, the J end lost 4 bases, and 6 bases lay between the germline ends. CDR3 length: 13 amino acids. CDR3: CASSLWGVYGYTF. CDR3 sequence (DNA): TGTGCCAGCAGTTTATGGGGCGTCTATGGCTACACCTTC.

The CDR3 DNA sequence: TGTGCCAGCACCCTTGGGGTTGGCAAAAACATTCAGTACTTC. Its protein is CASTLGVGKNIQYF. This chain connects TRBV28 to TRBJ2-4; no clear D gene. Germline V lookup: CDR1 MDHEN, CDR2 SYDVKM. The CDR3 has 14 amino acids. The V end was cut by 7 bases, the J end by 3 bases, with 13 bases between.

This clonotype was seen many times. The chain recombines TRBV28 with TRBJ1-3; no clear D gene. The CDR3 covers 16 residues. Trimming cost V 5 bases and J 3 bases, with 17 bases left between them. Germline lookup yields CDR1 MDHEN and CDR2 SYDVKM. CDR3 residues: CASSPPHFSVGNTIYF. The CDR3 DNA reads as TGTGCCAGCAGTCCCCCCCACTTCTCCGTTGGAAACACCATATATTTT.

The CDR3 nucleotides are TGTGCCAGCAGCTCGGGACAGGGGAACGGAGCTTTCTTT. This encodes CASSSGQGNGAFF. This chain links TRBV11-2 with TRBJ1-1, with 10 bases that match TRBD1. CDR1 SGHAT and CDR2 FQNNGV come from the germline V gene. The CDR3 length is 13 residues. After removal of 4 bases from V and 10 bases from J, the junction contained 6 bases not matched to a gene.

The V and J genes are TRBV6-1 and TRBJ1-2; D gene ambiguous. The V end lost 7 bases, the J end lost 4 bases, and 7 bases lay between the germline ends. The germline CDR1 and CDR2 sequences are MNHNS and SASEGT. The CDR3 is 11 residues long. CDR3 amino acids: CASTYSYGYTF. The DNA for the CDR3 is TGTGCCAGCACGTACAGCTATGGCTACACCTTC.

This clonotype was seen ten or more times. The chain recombines TRBV18 with TRBJ2-7; D gene ambiguous. V lost 6 bases and J 7 bases, leaving 13 bases between the germline ends. The CDR3 covers 12 residues. Germline-derived CDR1 and CDR2 are KGHSH and LQKENI. CDR3 sequence reads: CASSSELGEQYF. The CDR3 bases are TGTGCCAGCTCCTCGGAACTTGGGGAGCAGTACTTC.

This clonotype has a handful of counts. The chain links TRBV6-5 to TRBJ2-5; unclear D gene. This CDR3 region has 14 residues. V dropped 5 bases and J dropped 7 bases, with 17 bases sitting between them. The germline CDR1 and CDR2 sequences are MNHEY and SVGAGI. The chain's CDR3 is CASSANPRSRTQYF. In DNA, the CDR3 is TGTGCCAGCAGTGCAAACCCCAGGTCACGGACCCAGTACTTC.

This clonotype was seen many times. The genes are TRBV6-1 and TRBJ1-3; a possible D gene is TRBD1 (6 bases). V was clipped by 7 bases and J by 3 bases, with 19 bases between them. The CDR3 covers 16 residues. Germline V CDR1 and CDR2: MNHNS, SASEGT. CDR3 nucleotide sequence: TGTGCCAGCAAGTACAGGGCACAAGGTTTTGGAAACACCATATATTTT. Protein product: CASKYRAQGFGNTIYF.

The table lists this clonotype with a few counts. The chain is built from TRBV6-5 and TRBJ1-2; D might be TRBD1 (6 bases). The CDR3 covers 14 residues. V dropped 6 bases and J dropped 3 bases, with 14 bases sitting between them. The germline V gene encodes CDR1 MNHEY and CDR2 SVGAGI. CDR3 bases: TGTGCCAGCAGCTCACAGGGACCGGACTATGGCTACACCTTC. Protein: CASSSQGPDYGYTF.

V gene TRBV5-4 combines with J gene TRBJ2-1, with 7 bases fitting TRBD1. J gave up 6 bases and V 4 bases, and 13 bases lay outside the gene matches. The CDR3 consists of 16 residues. CDR1 is SGHNT and CDR2 is YYREEE in the germline V gene (reference sequence). The CDR3 coding sequence is TGTGCCAGCAGCACGCTGACAGGGTTGGCCACCAATGAGCAGTTCTTC. It encodes CASSTLTGLATNEQFF.

This clonotype was detected many times. This chain joins TRBV14 and TRBJ1-4; D remains unclear. Deletions cut 0 bases from V and 8 bases from J, with 13 bases between. The CDR3 has 15 residues. Germline V gene sequence: CDR1 SGHDN, CDR2 FVKESK. The CDR3 DNA is TGTGCCAGCAGCCAAGAAGGGCCCGGATACGAAAAACTGTTTTTT. Protein sequence: CASSQEGPGYEKLFF.

V and J are TRBV6-2 or TRBV6-3 and TRBJ1-5; 8 nucleotides match TRBD1. With V trimmed by 2 bases and J by 3 bases, 3 bases remained unmatched. The CDR3 covers 15 residues. The germline gives CDR1 MNHEY, CDR2 SVGEGT. The CDR3 bases are TGTGCCAGCAGTTACCCACAGGGGGTCAATCAGCCCCAGCATTTT. It specifies CASSYPQGVNQPQHF.

The table lists this clonotype with many counts. This chain links TRBV7-6 with TRBJ2-7; unclear D gene. Germline V gives CDR1 SGHVS, CDR2 FNYEAQ. The CDR3 spans 15 residues. V was clipped by 2 bases and J by 1 base, with 12 bases between them. The CDR3 bases are TGTGCCAGCAGCTTAATGGGCGACCTATCCTACGAGCAGTACTTC. Translated, it gives CASSLMGDLSYEQYF.

This clonotype is a singleton in its sample. One end of the junction varies from germline; a read error may be responsible. This chain links TRBV2 with TRBJ2-7; D is unclear. Germline V gene sequence: CDR1 SNHLY, CDR2 FYNNEI. The CDR3 length is 11 residues. The CDR3: CASSVVASLSF. The DNA for the CDR3 is TGTGCCAGCAGTGTTGTAGCCTCATTGTCCTTC.

This clonotype was detected many times. This chain uses TRBV20-1 with TRBJ2-1; tentative D call: TRBD1 (6 bases). The germline V and J ends were trimmed by 3 bases and 4 bases, with 16 bases remaining between them. The CDR3 is 15 amino acids. CDR1 DFQATT and CDR2 SNEGSKA come from the germline V gene (reference sequence). CDR3 in DNA: TGCAGTGCTAGGCGGGCCCCAGGGGTTTACAATGAGCAGTTCTTC. This sequence encodes CSARRAPGVYNEQFF.

This clonotype was seen at least ten times. V gene TRBV28 combines with J gene TRBJ1-1, with D unclear. V was cut by 5 bases and J by 6 bases, with 10 bases left in between. The germline CDR1 and CDR2 sequences are MDHEN and SYDVKM. The CDR3 covers 12 residues. The CDR3 DNA sequence: TGTGCCAGCAGTACTTTAATTGCTGAAGCTTTCTTT. Protein sequence: CASSTLIAEAFF.

A few counts support this clonotype. This rearrangement joins TRBV6-5 to TRBJ2-1, with 8 bases lining up with TRBD1. The CDR3 covers 16 residues. The germline gives CDR1 MNHEY, CDR2 SVGAGI. The junction had 6 bases not matched to a gene; V was cut back by 2 bases and J by 3 bases. CDR3 DNA: TGTGCCAGCAGTTACAGCGACAGGGGAGACTACAATGAGCAGTTCTTC. It specifies CASSYSDRGDYNEQFF.

In this sample, this clonotype turned up many times. The J gene is TRBJ1-1, the V gene TRBV11-1; D unclear. V was pared by 5 bases and J by 11 bases, with 15 bases between. Germline V gene data show CDR1 as SGHAT and CDR2 as FQDESV (reference sequence). This CDR3 has 12 amino acids. The CDR3 nucleotides are TGTGCCAGCAGCCCTCGTCCGGGTACGGCTTTCTTT. It specifies CASSPRPGTAFF.

This chain uses TRBV9 with TRBJ2-1; D gene uncertain. Germline V CDR1 and CDR2: SGDLS, YYNGEE. The CDR3 is 14 residues long. The V gene lost 0 bases and the J gene lost 8 bases, with 12 bases spanning the gap. The DNA for the CDR3 is TGTGCCAGCAGCGTAGATCAGATTGGGGATGAGCAGTTCTTC. Encoded protein: CASSVDQIGDEQFF. The full variable domain, in which reference TRBV9 and TRBJ2-1 provide the parts outside the CDR3, is DSGVTQTPKHLITATGQRVTLRCSPRSGDLSVYWYQQSLDQGLQFLIQYYNGEERAKGNILERFSAQQFPDLHSELNLSSLELGDSALYFCASSVDQIGDEQFFGPGTRLTVL.